The 6 T cell receptor beta chains given below trace back to one sample, sequenced in a study of OX40 agonist ivuxolimab in advanced cancers. Method: immunoSEQ multiplex PCR; TCRdb's copy keeps in-frame clones and lacks some. The top ten clones hold approximately 0.5% of a sample with about 110,000 clones, 90% of them seen once. This sample comprised CD4+ or CD8+ T cells sorted from blood, obtained in a trial of the OX40 agonist ivuxolimab. All receptors come from an adult with an advanced solid tumor such as melanoma, head and neck, liver or kidney cancer.

V is TRBV2 and J is TRBJ1-1; D ambiguous. Germline V gene data show CDR1 as SNHLY and CDR2 as FYNNEI. The germline V and J ends were trimmed by 3 bases and 5 bases, with 16 bases remaining between them. The CDR3 covers 15 residues. Here the CDR3 DNA reads TGTGCCAGCAGTGAGGCAGTCCGAACTACGACTGAAGCTTTCTTT. It encodes CASSEAVRTTTEAFF.

This sequence joins TRBV11-2 and TRBJ2-7; tentative D call: TRBD1 (8 bases). This CDR3 is 15 amino acids long. Trimming pared 5 bases from V and 5 bases from J, leaving 19 bases between. CDR1 is SGHAT, CDR2 FQNNGV, per germline. The CDR3 region is CASSPRGQGGHEQYF. DNA for the CDR3: TGTGCCAGCAGCCCGCGCGGACAGGGAGGGCACGAGCAGTACTTC.

This clone has only one observation. This chain joins TRBV18 and TRBJ1-2; D is possibly TRBD1 (5 bases). The CDR3 length is 13 residues. Germline CDR1 and CDR2: KGHSH and LQKENI. V was trimmed by 2 bases and J by 7 bases, leaving 11 bases between them. The CDR3 DNA reads as TGTGCCAGCTCACCAAGGAGGGGCAGTGGCTACACCTTC. Protein product: CASSPRRGSGYTF.

The gene calls are TRBV6-6 and TRBJ1-2; D is unresolved. Germline CDR1 reads MNHNY; CDR2 reads SVGAGI (reference sequence). V was clipped by 1 base and J by 7 bases, with 10 bases between them. The CDR3 runs 13 residues. This CDR3 reads CASSYFREAGYTF. CDR3 nucleotide sequence: TGTGCCAGCAGTTACTTCCGGGAGGCTGGCTACACCTTC.

The V call is TRBV7-2, the J call TRBJ2-7; TRBD2 aligns across 7 bases. Per the germline V gene, CDR1 is SGHTA and CDR2 is FQGNSA. The CDR3 is made up of 13 amino acids. After removal of 5 bases from V and 6 bases from J, the junction contained 7 bases not matched to a gene. This chain's CDR3 is CASSRSGAAEQYF. In DNA, the CDR3 is TGTGCCAGCAGCCGAAGCGGGGCCGCCGAGCAGTACTTC. Based on the CDR3 plus reference TRBV7-2 and TRBJ2-7, the full variable domain is GAGVSQSPSNKVTEKGKDVELRCDPISGHTALYWYRQSLGQGLEFLIYFQGNSAPDKSGLPSDRFSAERTGGSVSTLTIQRTQQEDSAVYLCASSRSGAAEQYFGPGTRLTVT.

V usage is TRBV2 and J usage is TRBJ2-5; 10 nucleotides align to TRBD2. CDR3 length: 13 residues. Trimming took 7 bases from V and 5 from J; bases not matched to a gene: 4. Germline-derived CDR1 and CDR2 are SNHLY and FYNNEI. CDR3 coding DNA: TGTGCCAGCAAGCGGGGGGGCCGTGAGACCCAGTACTTC. Protein product: CASKRGGRETQYF. Full variable domain (missing parts from reference TRBV2 and TRBJ2-5): EPEVTQTPSHQVTQMGQEVILRCVPISNHLYFYWYRQILGQKVEFLVSFYNNEISEKSEIFDDQFSVERPDGSNFTLKIRSTKLEDSAMYFCASKRGGRETQYFGPGTRLLVL.